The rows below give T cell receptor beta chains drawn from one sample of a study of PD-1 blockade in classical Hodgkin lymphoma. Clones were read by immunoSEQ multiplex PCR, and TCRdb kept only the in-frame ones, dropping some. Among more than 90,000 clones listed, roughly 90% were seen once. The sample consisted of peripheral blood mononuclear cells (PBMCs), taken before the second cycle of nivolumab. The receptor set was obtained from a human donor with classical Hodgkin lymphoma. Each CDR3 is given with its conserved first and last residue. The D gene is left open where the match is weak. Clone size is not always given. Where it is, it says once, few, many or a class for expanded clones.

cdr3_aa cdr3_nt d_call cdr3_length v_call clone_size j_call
CASSGQVNTGELFF TGTGCCAGCAGCGGACAGGTTAACACCGGGGAGCTGTTTTTT NA 14 TRBV21-1 NA TRBJ2-2
CASGWDSERYGYTF TGTGCTAGTGGTTGGGACAGCGAGCGTTATGGCTACACCTTC TRBD1 14 TRBV12-5 NA TRBJ1-2
CASSINGWQNEKLFF TGTGCCAGTAGTATAAATGGATGGCAGAATGAAAAACTGTTTTTT NA 15 TRBV19 NA TRBJ1-4
CASSFALGGSEETQYF TGCGCCAGCAGCTTCGCACTAGGAGGGTCCGAAGAGACCCAGTACTTC NA 16 TRBV5-1 NA TRBJ2-5
CASSDQGGTQPQHF TGTGCCAGCAGTGATCAGGGGGGGACTCAGCCCCAGCATTTT TRBD1 14 TRBV6-1 NA TRBJ1-5
CASGSRGWQETQYF TGTGCCAGCGGCTCCCGGGGGTGGCAAGAGACCCAGTACTTC NA 14 TRBV27 NA TRBJ2-5
CASSSWTSGGSDTQYF TGTGCCAGCAGCTCCTGGACTAGCGGGGGATCAGATACGCAGTATTTT TRBD2 16 TRBV7-2 few TRBJ2-3
CASSYQRGPTYNEQFF TGTGCCAGCAGCTATCAGCGGGGGCCTACTTACAATGAGCAGTTCTTC TRBD2 16 TRBV7-2 once TRBJ2-1
CAWSFRVAYGYTF TGTGCCTGGAGTTTTCGGGTGGCCTATGGCTACACCTTC NA 13 TRBV30 NA TRBJ1-2
CASSIDGYNEQFF TGTGCCAGTAGTATCGATGGGTACAATGAGCAGTTCTTC NA 13 TRBV19 NA TRBJ2-1
CASSLGDASYNEKLFF TGTGCCAGCAGCTTGGGGGATGCTAGCTACAATGAAAAACTGTTTTTT NA 16 TRBV5-6 once TRBJ1-4
CASSILATGELFF TGTGCCAGTAGTATCCTCGCGACCGGGGAGCTGTTTTTT NA 13 TRBV19 NA TRBJ2-2
CASSRTGGTGELFF TGTGCCAGTAGTAGGACAGGGGGCACCGGGGAGCTGTTTTTT TRBD1 14 TRBV19 NA TRBJ2-2
CASSEAGWTSYEQYF TGTGCCAGCAGTGAGGCAGGGTGGACCTCCTACGAGCAGTACTTC NA 15 TRBV6-1 NA TRBJ2-7
CASSLGTSGDSYEQYF TGTGCCAGCAGCCTCGGGACTAGCGGGGACTCCTACGAGCAGTACTTC TRBD2 16 TRBV11-3 NA TRBJ2-7
CASSQAGGGNNEQFF TGTGCCAGCAGCCAAGCGGGTGGGGGAAACAATGAGCAGTTCTTC NA 15 TRBV4-2 once TRBJ2-1
CASRLTGRANTEAFF TGTGCCAGCAGATTAACAGGGAGGGCCAACACTGAAGCTTTCTTT NA 15 TRBV7-8 NA TRBJ1-1
CASSDQGARRAFF TGTGCCAGTAGTGATCAGGGGGCAAGGAGAGCTTTCTTT TRBD1 13 TRBV19 once TRBJ1-1
CASSIRITYEQYF TGTGCCAGTAGTATACGGATTACCTACGAGCAGTACTTC NA 13 TRBV19 NA TRBJ2-7
CASYSHLSSSYEQYF TGTGCCAGCTACTCCCATCTCTCAAGCTCCTACGAGCAGTACTTC NA 15 TRBV6-6 NA TRBJ2-7
CASSSAGTSQETQYF TGTGCCAGCAGCTCAGCCGGGACATCCCAAGAGACCCAGTACTTC NA 15 TRBV7-2 NA TRBJ2-5
CASHTRRASYNEQFF TGTGCCAGCCATACCCGGAGGGCCTCCTACAATGAGCAGTTCTTC NA 15 TRBV2 NA TRBJ2-1
CASSSALNTEAFF TGCGCCAGCAGCTCCGCTCTGAACACTGAAGCTTTCTTT NA 13 TRBV5-1 NA TRBJ1-1
CASSQGGRGQGDEQFF TGTGCCAGCAGCCAAGGGGGAAGGGGACAGGGAGATGAGCAGTTCTTC TRBD1 16 TRBV4-2 few TRBJ2-1
CASAPGLAGDQETQYF TGTGCCAGCGCACCGGGACTAGCGGGGGACCAAGAGACCCAGTACTTC TRBD2 16 TRBV5-6 once TRBJ2-5
CASSRRGVRHEQYF TGTGCCAGCAGCCGCAGGGGAGTAAGACACGAGCAGTACTTC NA 14 TRBV5-6 NA TRBJ2-7
CASSLSRDRVPWPQHF TGTGCCAGCAGTTTATCCCGGGACAGGGTCCCATGGCCCCAGCATTTT TRBD1 16 TRBV27 NA TRBJ1-5
CAINQDRVSEQYF TGTGCCATCAACCAGGACAGGGTATCCGAGCAGTACTTC TRBD1 13 TRBV10-3 NA TRBJ2-7
CASSENPAGAGNTIYF TGTGCCAGCAGTGAAAACCCCGCAGGGGCTGGAAACACCATATATTTT NA 16 TRBV6-1 NA TRBJ1-3
CAWSVQRGFLGNGNQPQHF TGTGCCTGGAGTGTACAACGAGGATTTTTGGGAAATGGCAATCAGCCCCAGCATTTT NA 19 TRBV30 NA TRBJ1-5
CASSLMGGGTDTQYF TGTGCCAGCAGCTTAATGGGTGGCGGCACAGATACGCAGTATTTT NA 15 TRBV7-3 NA TRBJ2-3